The 22 T cell receptor beta chains listed next were all sequenced from one sample in a study of vaccination and CD4 T cells after COVID-19. The antigens these receptors bind are not known. Time point noted: late sampling 161 to 241 days after vaccination in a few convalescent patients. The treatment is: approximately 9-day PBMC culture with coronavirus spike peptide pools or control peptides (ViraFEST assay). An Oncomine TCR Beta short-read assay was used to sequence the DNA from cultured CD4+ T cells. TCRdb independently ran MiXCR on the PCR reads; one entry per CDR3 protein. The table has under 30,000 distinct CDR3 sequences, about two fifths seen once. The sequencing here drew on CD4+ T cells from blood, cultured in vitro, taken about 7 months after SARS-CoV-2 vaccination. Receptor source: a human donor who had recovered from COVID-19.

The chain carries TRBV7-8 and TRBJ2-2; D is perhaps TRBD1 (5 bases). This CDR3 spans 16 amino acids. V was trimmed by 5 bases and J by 2 bases, leaving 15 bases between them. Germline-derived CDR1 and CDR2 are SGHVS and FQNEAQ. CDR3 amino acids: CASSPRQGLNTGELFF. Here the CDR3 DNA reads TGTGCCAGCAGCCCCAGGCAGGGCTTAAACACCGGGGAGCTGTTTTTT.

This clonotype was counted between two and nine times. V and J are TRBV20-1 and TRBJ2-5, with TRBD1 as a possible D gene (5 bases). The CDR3 loop spans 14 amino acids. Per the germline V gene, CDR1 is DFQATT and CDR2 is SNEGSKA (reference sequence). The ends were cut back, 4 bases at V and 4 bases at J, with 16 bases in the middle. CDR3 protein: CSAMGGAPPETQYF. For the CDR3, the DNA is TGCAGTGCTATGGGTGGGGCCCCACCAGAGACCCAGTACTTC.

The rearrangement uses TRBV15 and TRBJ1-5; 9 nucleotides agree with TRBD1. J was trimmed by 5 bases and V by 1 base; bases with no gene match: 0. Germline V CDR1 and CDR2: LNHNV, YYDKDF (reference sequence). The CDR3 length is 14 residues. DNA of the CDR3: TGTGCCACCAGCAGAGGACAGGGGGATCAGCCCCAGCATTTT. Translated, it gives CATSRGQGDQPQHF.

CDR3 nucleotide sequence: TGCAGTGGCCAGACCGGGACTCCTTACAATGAGCAGTTCTTC. This codes for CSGQTGTPYNEQFF. This chain connects TRBV20-1 to TRBJ2-1, with D possibly being TRBD2 (6 bases). This CDR3 contains 14 residues. Germline V lookup: CDR1 DFQATT, CDR2 SNEGSKA (reference sequence). Trimming shortened V by 7 bases and J by 4 bases, and 17 bases separated the two germline ends.

This clonotype was detected once. The V call is TRBV29-1, the J call TRBJ2-7; 14 positions match TRBD2. This CDR3 region has 14 residues. Per the germline V gene, CDR1 is SQVTM and CDR2 is ANQGSEA. The V segment lost 5 bases and the J segment 4 bases; nucleotides outside the gene matches: 4. CDR3 in DNA: TGCAGCGTTCGACTAGCGGGAGGGCGGTACGAGCAGTACTTC. Amino acids: CSVRLAGGRYEQYF.

Sample share makes this clonotype medium-sized. CDR3 sequence: CSARDVAGVQYEQYF. The CDR3 nucleotides read TGCAGTGCTAGAGATGTAGCGGGAGTACAGTACGAGCAGTACTTC. The V and J genes are TRBV20-1 and TRBJ2-7; 9 positions agree with TRBD2. The CDR3 extends over 15 amino acids. CDR1 is DFQATT, CDR2 SNEGSKA, per germline (reference sequence). V shed 0 bases, J shed 4 bases, and the junction held 7 bases outside the gene matches.

The CDR3 coding sequence is TGTGCCAGCAGACAAACCGGTAGGGAGACCCAGTACTTC. Protein: CASRQTGRETQYF. This chain joins TRBV5-4 and TRBJ2-5; D remains ambiguous. The CDR3 is 13 residues long. CDR1 and CDR2 from the germline V gene are SGHNT and YYREEE (reference sequence). The V end lost 5 bases, the J end lost 5 bases, and 13 bases lay between the germline ends.

The CDR3 DNA reads as TGTGCCAGCTGTCTCCGGCGTCCGCCCCAGCATTTT. Translating it yields CASCLRRPPQHF. This sequence joins TRBV28 and TRBJ1-5; D not certain. V lost 8 bases, J lost 9 bases, and 14 bases lay in between. CDR1 MDHEN and CDR2 SYDVKM come from the germline V gene. The CDR3 is made up of 12 amino acids.

The chain couples TRBV25-1 to TRBJ1-2, with 8 bases lining up with TRBD1. The CDR3 contains 14 residues. After removal of 7 bases from V and 2 bases from J, the junction contained 6 bases not matched to a gene. Germline loops: CDR1 MGHDK, CDR2 SYGVNS. The DNA for the CDR3 is TGTGCCAGCACATCCCAGGGGGCGAACTATGGCTACACCTTC. Translated: CASTSQGANYGYTF.

The chain uses TRBV19 and TRBJ2-3; D gene unclear. Germline CDR1 and CDR2: LNHDA and SQIVND (reference sequence). The germline V and J ends were trimmed by 9 bases and 2 bases, with 6 bases remaining between them. The CDR3 sequence is 11 residues long. The CDR3 loop is CASRVTDTQYF. As DNA, the CDR3 is TGTGCCAGCCGGGTCACAGATACGCAGTATTTT.

The chain recombines TRBV27 with TRBJ2-2; no definite D call. Germline CDR1 MNHEY, CDR2 SMNVEV (reference sequence). The CDR3 loop spans 14 amino acids. V lost 2 bases and J 3 bases, leaving 7 bases between the germline ends. The CDR3 is CASSLTRYTGELFF. The CDR3, as DNA: TGTGCCAGCAGTTTAACACGGTACACCGGGGAGCTGTTTTTT.

The rearrangement links TRBV20-1 to TRBJ2-1, with unresolved D. This CDR3 is 12 amino acids long. V shed 6 bases and J shed 4 bases, with 10 bases lying between them. Germline V gene data show CDR1 as DFQATT and CDR2 as SNEGSKA (reference sequence). The CDR3 reads CSASRSYNEQFF. The CDR3 bases are TGCAGTGCCTCGCGCTCGTACAATGAGCAGTTCTTC.

The V gene is TRBV20-1, the J gene TRBJ1-5, with TRBD1 as a possible D gene (6 bases). The CDR3 spans 13 residues. Germline V gene lookup returns CDR1 DFQATT and CDR2 SNEGSKA (reference sequence). With 3 bases removed from V and 0 bases from J, the gap between germline ends came to 6 bases. The CDR3 DNA sequence: TGCAGTGCTAGCAGGGGTAGCAATCAGCCCCAGCATTTT. It yields the protein CSASRGSNQPQHF.

The gene calls are TRBV2 and TRBJ1-5, with D unresolved. The germline gives CDR1 SNHLY, CDR2 FYNNEI. V shed 10 bases and J shed 4 bases, with 11 bases lying between them. This CDR3 is built from 12 residues. CDR3 bases: TGTGCCACCCGCATAGAAAATCAGCCCCAGCATTTT. It specifies CATRIENQPQHF.

This clonotype was counted a few times. The chain has TRBV20-1 and TRBJ2-5; TRBD2 agrees at 9 bases. V gave up 6 bases and J gave up 4 bases; unmatched junction bases: 9. This CDR3 comprises 14 residues. The germline V gene has CDR1 DFQATT and CDR2 SNEGSKA (reference sequence). CDR3 sequence reads: CSAQIAGEGETQYF. CDR3 nucleotide sequence: TGCAGTGCACAAATAGCGGGAGAGGGAGAGACCCAGTACTTC.

This clonotype was seen a few times. The chain recombines TRBV6-1 with TRBJ2-1; TRBD1 might be the D (6 bases). V lost 9 bases, J lost 10 bases, and 22 bases lay in between. The germline V gene encodes CDR1 MNHNS and CDR2 SASEGT. The CDR3 is made up of 14 amino acids. The CDR3 reads CASQPDWDNAEQFF. The CDR3 DNA follows: TGTGCCAGTCAACCGGATTGGGACAATGCGGAGCAGTTCTTC.

The rearrangement links TRBV24-1 to TRBJ2-1, with D unclear. In germline, CDR1 is KGHDR, CDR2 SFDVKD. The CDR3 is made up of 13 amino acids. V shed 5 bases and J shed 9 bases, with 13 bases lying between them. Here the CDR3 DNA reads TGTGCCACCAGTGCCTCTATCGTTCCTGAGCAGTTCTTC. Translating gives CATSASIVPEQFF.

This sequence joins TRBV20-1 and TRBJ2-5; D uncertain. The length of the CDR3 is 10 residues. The V gene lost 6 bases and the J gene lost 5 bases, with 7 bases spanning the gap. From germline, CDR1 is DFQATT and CDR2 SNEGSKA (reference sequence). CDR3 sequence (DNA): TGCAGTGCGAGATGGGAGACCCAGTACTTC. The encoded protein is CSARWETQYF.

This chain connects TRBV20-1 to TRBJ1-5; no firm D call. The CDR3 has 13 residues. Trimming shortened V by 7 bases and J by 4 bases, and 14 bases separated the two germline ends. From germline, CDR1 is DFQATT and CDR2 SNEGSKA (reference sequence). CDR3 DNA sequence: TGCAGTGGTATCATCGGGATTAATCAGCCCCAGCATTTT. Translated, it gives CSGIIGINQPQHF.

The chain joins TRBV6-1 to TRBJ1-5; TRBD1 might be the D (6 bases). Looked up from germline, CDR1 is MNHNS and CDR2 is SASEGT. This CDR3 comprises 12 residues. Between the trimmed V and J ends, which lost 6 bases and 5 bases, there was a span of 8 bases. The CDR3 here is CASREGDQPQHF. The CDR3 nucleotides read TGTGCCAGCAGGGAGGGGGATCAGCCCCAGCATTTT.

The V call is TRBV20-1, the J call TRBJ2-3; TRBD2 agrees at 8 bases. The CDR3 is 14 residues long. Germline CDR1 is DFQATT and CDR2 is SNEGSKA (reference sequence). J lost 6 bases, V lost 3 bases, and 8 bases had no gene match. CDR3 residues: CSASASGQGDTQYF. CDR3 bases: TGCAGTGCTAGCGCTAGCGGGCAGGGTGATACGCAGTATTTT.

The table lists this clonotype with a few counts. The genes are TRBV6-1 and TRBJ2-1; D may be TRBD1 (6 bases). V lost 6 bases, J lost 0 bases, and 9 bases lay in between. The CDR3 is 14 residues long. The germline V gene encodes CDR1 MNHNS and CDR2 SASEGT. DNA for the CDR3: TGTGCCAGCAGAGGACAGATCTCCTACAATGAGCAGTTCTTC. Its protein product is CASRGQISYNEQFF.